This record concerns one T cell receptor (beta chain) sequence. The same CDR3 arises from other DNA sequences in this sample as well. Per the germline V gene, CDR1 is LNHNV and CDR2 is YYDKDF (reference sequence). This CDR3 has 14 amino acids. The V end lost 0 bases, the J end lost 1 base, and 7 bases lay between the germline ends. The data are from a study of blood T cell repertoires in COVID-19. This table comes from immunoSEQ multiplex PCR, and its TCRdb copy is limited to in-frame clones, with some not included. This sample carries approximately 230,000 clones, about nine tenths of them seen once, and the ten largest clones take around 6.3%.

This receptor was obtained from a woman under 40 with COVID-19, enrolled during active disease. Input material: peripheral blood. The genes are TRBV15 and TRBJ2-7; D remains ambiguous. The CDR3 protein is CATSRDTASYEQYF. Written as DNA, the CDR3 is TGTGCCACCAGCAGAGATACAGCTTCCTACGAGCAGTACTTC.